The source of this TCR beta chain is a study of shared T cell receptors in the human thymus. The method was immunoSEQ multiplex PCR; TCRdb's version includes in-frame clones alone and lacks a portion of them. The sample shows 700,000 to 750,000 clones, approximately 85% of them seen only once. Germline trimming cut 6 bases from V and 1 base from J; bases unmatched to any gene: 3. The length of the CDR3 is 14 residues. This sample also appeared in a second study, on human thymus T cells. That paper states: Donors consisted of healthy Finnish infants (having corrective surgery for congenital heart defects). During corrective heart surgery, resections were taken, and the thymus tissue came from them. Apparent bias marked the V and J gene usage of thymic and blood repertoires. What related research reported was that thymic repertoires overlapped highly among unrelated individuals.

The chain has TRBV23-1 and TRBJ1-3; 7 bases agree with TRBD1. TRBV23-1 is filed as an ORF, its function uncertain. The receptor was derived from a girl less than two years old with a congenital heart defect. Sequencing used thymocytes. The CDR3 DNA follows: TGCGCCAGCAGCCCAGGGGGGTCTGGAAACACCATATATTTT. It specifies CASSPGGSGNTIYF.